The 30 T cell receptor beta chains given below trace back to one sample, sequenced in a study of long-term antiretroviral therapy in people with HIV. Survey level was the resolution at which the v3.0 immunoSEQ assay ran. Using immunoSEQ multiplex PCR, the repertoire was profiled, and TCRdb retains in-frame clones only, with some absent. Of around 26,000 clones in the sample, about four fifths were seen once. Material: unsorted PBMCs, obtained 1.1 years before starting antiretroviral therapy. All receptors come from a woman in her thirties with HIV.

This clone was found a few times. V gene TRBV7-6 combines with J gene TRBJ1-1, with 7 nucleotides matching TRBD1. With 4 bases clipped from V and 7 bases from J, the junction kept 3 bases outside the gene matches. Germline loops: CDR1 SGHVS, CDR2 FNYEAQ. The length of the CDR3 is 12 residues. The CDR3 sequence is CASSSRDSEAFF. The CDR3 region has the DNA TGTGCCAGCAGCTCCCGGGACAGTGAAGCTTTCTTT. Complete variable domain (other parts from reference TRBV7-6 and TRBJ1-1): GAGVSQSPRYKVTKRGQDVALRCDPISGHVSLYWYRQALGQGPEFLTYFNYEAQQDKSGLPNDRFSAERPEGSISTLTIQRTEQRDSAMYRCASSSRDSEAFFGQGTRLTVV.

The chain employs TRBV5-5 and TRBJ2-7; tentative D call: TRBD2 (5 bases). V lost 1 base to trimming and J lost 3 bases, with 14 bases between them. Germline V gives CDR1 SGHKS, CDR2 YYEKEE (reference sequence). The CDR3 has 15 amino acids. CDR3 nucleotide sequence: TGTGCCAGCAGCTTGCGGACGGGGAGAGTCTACGAGCAGTACGTC. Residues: CASSLRTGRVYEQYV.

DNA for the CDR3: TGTGCCAGCAGTAAACCGGGACAGGGGTCCCACGAGCAGTACTTC. It codes for CASSKPGQGSHEQYF. The chain uses TRBV25-1 and TRBJ2-7; 10 bases align to TRBD1. CDR3 size: 15 residues. Germline lookup yields CDR1 MGHDK and CDR2 SYGVNS. After removal of 5 bases from V and 5 bases from J, the junction contained 9 bases not matched to a gene.

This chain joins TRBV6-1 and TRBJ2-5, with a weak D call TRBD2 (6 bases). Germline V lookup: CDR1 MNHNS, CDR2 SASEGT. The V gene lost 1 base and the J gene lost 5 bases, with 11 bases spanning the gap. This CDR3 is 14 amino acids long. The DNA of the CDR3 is TGTGCCAGCAGTGAAGTGGGGGGTTGGGAGACCCAGTACTTC. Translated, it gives CASSEVGGWETQYF.

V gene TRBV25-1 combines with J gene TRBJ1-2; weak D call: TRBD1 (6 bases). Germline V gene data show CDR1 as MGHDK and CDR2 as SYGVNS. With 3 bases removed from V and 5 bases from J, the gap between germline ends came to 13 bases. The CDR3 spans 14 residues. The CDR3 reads CASSEQGSLYGYTF. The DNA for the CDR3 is TGTGCCAGCAGTGAGCAGGGGTCGCTTTATGGCTACACCTTC.

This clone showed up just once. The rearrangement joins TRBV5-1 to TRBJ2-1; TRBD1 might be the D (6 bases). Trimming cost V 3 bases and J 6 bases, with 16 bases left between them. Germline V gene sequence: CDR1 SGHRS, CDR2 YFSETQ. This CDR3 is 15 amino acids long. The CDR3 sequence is CASSSGSRGGNEQFF. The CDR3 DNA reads TGCGCCAGCAGCTCGGGGTCTAGAGGGGGCAATGAGCAGTTCTTC.

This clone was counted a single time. This CDR3 reads CASSPVAGSPAYNSPLHF. The DNA of the CDR3 is TGTGCCAGCTCACCCGTGGCCGGGAGCCCAGCCTATAATTCACCCCTCCACTTT. The chain is built from TRBV18 and TRBJ1-6; D is ambiguous. V shed 3 bases and J shed 2 bases, with 17 bases lying between them. The CDR3 consists of 18 residues. Germline CDR1 and CDR2: KGHSH and LQKENI.

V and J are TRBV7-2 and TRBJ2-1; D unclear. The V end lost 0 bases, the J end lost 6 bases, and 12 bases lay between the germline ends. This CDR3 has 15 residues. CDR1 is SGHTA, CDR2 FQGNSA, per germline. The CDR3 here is CASSLAVGAANEQFF. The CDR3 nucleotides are TGTGCCAGCAGCTTAGCGGTAGGTGCGGCCAATGAGCAGTTCTTC.

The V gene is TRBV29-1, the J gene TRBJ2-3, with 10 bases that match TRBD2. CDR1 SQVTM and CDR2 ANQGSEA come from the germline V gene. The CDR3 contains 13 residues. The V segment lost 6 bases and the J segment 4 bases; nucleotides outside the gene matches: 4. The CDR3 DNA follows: TGCAGCGTCATAGCGGGGGGCCCAGATACGCAGTATTTT. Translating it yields CSVIAGGPDTQYF.

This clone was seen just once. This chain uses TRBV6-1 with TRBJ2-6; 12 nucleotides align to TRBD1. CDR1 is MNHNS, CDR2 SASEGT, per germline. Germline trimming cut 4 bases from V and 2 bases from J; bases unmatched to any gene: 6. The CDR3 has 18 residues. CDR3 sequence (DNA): TGTGCCAGCAGTGGACCCCGGGACAGGGGGCCTGGGGCCAACGTCCTGACTTTC. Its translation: CASSGPRDRGPGANVLTF.

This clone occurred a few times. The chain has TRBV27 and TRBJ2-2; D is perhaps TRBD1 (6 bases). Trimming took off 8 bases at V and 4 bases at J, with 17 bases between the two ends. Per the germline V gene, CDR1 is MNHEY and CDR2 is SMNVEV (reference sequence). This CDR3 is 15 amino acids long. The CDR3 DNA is TGTGCCAGCCGGTACCAGGGGTTGGGCACCGGGGAGCTGTTTTTT. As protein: CASRYQGLGTGELFF.

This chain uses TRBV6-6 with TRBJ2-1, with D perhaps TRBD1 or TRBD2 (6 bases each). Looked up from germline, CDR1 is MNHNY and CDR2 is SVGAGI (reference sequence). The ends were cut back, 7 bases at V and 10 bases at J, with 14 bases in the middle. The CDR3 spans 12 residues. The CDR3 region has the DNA TGTGCCAGCAACGGGGGCGACAGGGAGCAGTTCTTC. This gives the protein CASNGGDREQFF.

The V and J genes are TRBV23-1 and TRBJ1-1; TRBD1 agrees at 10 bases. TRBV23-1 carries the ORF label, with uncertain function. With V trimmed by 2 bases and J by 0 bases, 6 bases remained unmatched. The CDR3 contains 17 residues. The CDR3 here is CASSQRQGADMNTEAFF. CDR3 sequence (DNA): TGCGCCAGCAGTCAACGACAGGGGGCAGACATGAACACTGAAGCTTTCTTT.

The CDR3 sequence: CASSLGLGNTEAFF. The CDR3, as DNA: TGTGCCAGCAGCTTAGGCCTCGGGAACACTGAAGCTTTCTTT. The rearrangement links TRBV11-1 to TRBJ1-1; D uncertain. The CDR3 extends over 14 amino acids. The germline V and J ends were trimmed by 1 base and 1 base, with 7 bases remaining between them. In germline, CDR1 is SGHAT, CDR2 FQDESV (reference sequence).

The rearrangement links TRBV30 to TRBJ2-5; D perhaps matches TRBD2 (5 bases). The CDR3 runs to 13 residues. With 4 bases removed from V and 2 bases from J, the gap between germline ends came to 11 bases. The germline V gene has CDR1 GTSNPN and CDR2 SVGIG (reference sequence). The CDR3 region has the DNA TGTGCCTGGATTGGAGCGGCTCAAGAGACCCAGTACTTC. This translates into CAWIGAAQETQYF.

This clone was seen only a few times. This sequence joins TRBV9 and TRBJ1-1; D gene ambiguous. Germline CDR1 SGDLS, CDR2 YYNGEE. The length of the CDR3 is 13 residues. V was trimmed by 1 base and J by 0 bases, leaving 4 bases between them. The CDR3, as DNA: TGTGCCAGCAGCGTAAGGGTGAACACTGAAGCTTTCTTT. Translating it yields CASSVRVNTEAFF.

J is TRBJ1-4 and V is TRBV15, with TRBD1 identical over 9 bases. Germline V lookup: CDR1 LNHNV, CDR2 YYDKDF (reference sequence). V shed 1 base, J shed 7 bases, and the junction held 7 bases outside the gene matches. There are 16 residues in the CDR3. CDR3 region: CATSRGGTGIFEKLFF. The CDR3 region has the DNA TGTGCCACCAGCAGAGGCGGGACAGGGATTTTTGAAAAACTGTTTTTT.

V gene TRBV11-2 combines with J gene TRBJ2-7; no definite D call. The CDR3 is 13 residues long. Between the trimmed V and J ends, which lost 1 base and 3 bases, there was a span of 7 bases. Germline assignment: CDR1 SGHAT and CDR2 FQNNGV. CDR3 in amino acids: CASSLGVVYEQYV. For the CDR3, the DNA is TGTGCCAGCAGCTTAGGGGTAGTCTACGAGCAGTACGTC.

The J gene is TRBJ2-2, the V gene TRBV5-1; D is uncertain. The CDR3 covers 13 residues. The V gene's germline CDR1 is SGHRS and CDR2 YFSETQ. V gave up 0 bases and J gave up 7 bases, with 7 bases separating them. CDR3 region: CASSLEASGELFF. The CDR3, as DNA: TGCGCCAGCAGCTTGGAGGCGAGCGGGGAGCTGTTTTTT. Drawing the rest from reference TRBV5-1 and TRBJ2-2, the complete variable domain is KAGVTQTPRYLIKTRGQQVTLSCSPISGHRSVSWYQQTPGQGLQFLFEYFSETQRNKGNFPGRFSGRQFSNSRSEMNVSTLELGDSALYLCASSLEASGELFFGEGSRLTVL.

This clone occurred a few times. The CDR3 region has the DNA TGTGCCAGCAGCTTAGGGACAGCCAGAAGCAATCAGCCCCAGCATTTT. Translated, it gives CASSLGTARSNQPQHF. The rearrangement links TRBV6-6 to TRBJ1-5; 7 bases map to TRBD1. With 6 bases clipped from V and 1 base from J, the junction kept 9 bases outside the gene matches. The CDR3 totals 16 residues. Looked up from germline, CDR1 is MNHNY and CDR2 is SVGAGI (reference sequence).

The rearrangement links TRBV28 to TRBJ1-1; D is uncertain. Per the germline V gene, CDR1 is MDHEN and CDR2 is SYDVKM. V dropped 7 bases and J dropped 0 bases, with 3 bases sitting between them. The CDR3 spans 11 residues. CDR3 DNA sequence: TGTGCCAGCATAATGAACACTGAAGCTTTCTTT. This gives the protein CASIMNTEAFF. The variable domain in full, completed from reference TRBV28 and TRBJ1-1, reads DVKVTQSSRYLVKRTGEKVFLECVQDMDHENMFWYRQDPGLGLRLIYFSYDVKMKEKGDIPEGYSVSREKKERFSLILESASTNQTSMYLCASIMNTEAFFGQGTRLTVV.

The DNA for the CDR3 is TGCGCCAGCAGCCAAGATTCGTGGACAGGGGGTTATTCACCCCTCCACTTT. This codes for CASSQDSWTGGYSPLHF. This rearrangement joins TRBV4-1 to TRBJ1-6, with 10 positions matching TRBD1. The CDR3 sequence is 17 residues long. Trimming cost V 0 bases and J 8 bases; bases outside gene matches: 7. The germline V gene has CDR1 MGHRA and CDR2 YSYEKL.

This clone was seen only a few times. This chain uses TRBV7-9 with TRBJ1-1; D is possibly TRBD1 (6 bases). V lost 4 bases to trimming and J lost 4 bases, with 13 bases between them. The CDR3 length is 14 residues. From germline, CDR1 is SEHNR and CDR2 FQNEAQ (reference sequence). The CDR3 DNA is TGTGCCAGCAGCTCCCTTTGGGGGGCCACTGAAGCTTTCTTT. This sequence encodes CASSSLWGATEAFF. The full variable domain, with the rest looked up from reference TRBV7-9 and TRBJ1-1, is DTGVSQNPRHKITKRGQNVTFRCDPISEHNRLYWYRQTLGQGPEFLTYFQNEAQLEKSRLLSDRFSAERPKGSFSTLEIQRTEQGDSAMYLCASSSLWGATEAFFGQGTRLTVV.

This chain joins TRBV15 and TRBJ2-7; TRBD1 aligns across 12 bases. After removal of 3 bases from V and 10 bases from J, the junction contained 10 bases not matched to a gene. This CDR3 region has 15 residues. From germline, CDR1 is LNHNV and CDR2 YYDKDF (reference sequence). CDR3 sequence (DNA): TGTGCCACCAGCAGGGGAGGGGACAGGGGGCTCGGACAGTACGTC. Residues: CATSRGGDRGLGQYV.

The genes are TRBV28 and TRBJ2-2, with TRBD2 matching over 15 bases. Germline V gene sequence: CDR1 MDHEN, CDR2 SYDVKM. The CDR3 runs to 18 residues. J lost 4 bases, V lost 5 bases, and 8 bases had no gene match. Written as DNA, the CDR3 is TGTGCCAGCAGTGACGGACTAGCGGGGGGGCGGGGCACCGGGGAGCTGTTTTTT. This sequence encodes CASSDGLAGGRGTGELFF.

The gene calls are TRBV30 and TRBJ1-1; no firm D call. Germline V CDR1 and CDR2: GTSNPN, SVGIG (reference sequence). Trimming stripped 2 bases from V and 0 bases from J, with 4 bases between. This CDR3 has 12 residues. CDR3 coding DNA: TGTGCCTGGAGTCAAGTGAACACTGAAGCTTTCTTT. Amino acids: CAWSQVNTEAFF.

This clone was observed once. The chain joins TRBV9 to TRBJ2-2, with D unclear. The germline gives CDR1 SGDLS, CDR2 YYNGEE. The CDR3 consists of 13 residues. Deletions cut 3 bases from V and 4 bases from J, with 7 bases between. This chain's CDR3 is CASSGVGTGELFF. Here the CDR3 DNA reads TGTGCCAGCAGCGGTGTGGGCACCGGGGAGCTGTTTTTT.

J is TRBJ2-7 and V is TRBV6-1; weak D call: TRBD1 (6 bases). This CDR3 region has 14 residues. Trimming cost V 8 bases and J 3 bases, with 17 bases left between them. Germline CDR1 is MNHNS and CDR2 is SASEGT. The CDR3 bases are TGTGCCAGCCACGAGACAGGCTATTACTACGAGCAGTACTTC. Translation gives CASHETGYYYEQYF.

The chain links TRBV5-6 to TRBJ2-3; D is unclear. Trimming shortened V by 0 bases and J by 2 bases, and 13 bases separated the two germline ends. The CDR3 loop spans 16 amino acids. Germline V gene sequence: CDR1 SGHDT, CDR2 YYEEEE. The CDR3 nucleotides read TGTGCCAGCAGCTTGGGAACTGGTGGTTCCACAGATACGCAGTATTTT. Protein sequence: CASSLGTGGSTDTQYF.

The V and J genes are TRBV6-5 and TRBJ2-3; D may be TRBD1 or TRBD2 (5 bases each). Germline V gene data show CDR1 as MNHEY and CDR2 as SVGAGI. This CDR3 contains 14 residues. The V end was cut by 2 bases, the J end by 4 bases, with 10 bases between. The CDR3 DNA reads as TGTGCCAGCAGTTACGGGCAGGGACCAGATACGCAGTATTTT. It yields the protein CASSYGQGPDTQYF.